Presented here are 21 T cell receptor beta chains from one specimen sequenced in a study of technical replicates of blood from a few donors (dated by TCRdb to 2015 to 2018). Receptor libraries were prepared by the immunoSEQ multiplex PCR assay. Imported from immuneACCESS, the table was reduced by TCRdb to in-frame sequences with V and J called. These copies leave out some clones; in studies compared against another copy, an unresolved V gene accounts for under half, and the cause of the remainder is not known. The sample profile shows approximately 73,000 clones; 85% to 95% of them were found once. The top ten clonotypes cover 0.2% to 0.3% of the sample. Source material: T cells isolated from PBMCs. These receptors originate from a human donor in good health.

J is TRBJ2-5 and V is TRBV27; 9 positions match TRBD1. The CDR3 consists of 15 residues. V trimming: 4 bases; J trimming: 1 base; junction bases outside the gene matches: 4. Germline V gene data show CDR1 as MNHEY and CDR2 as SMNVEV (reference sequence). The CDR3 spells CASSSPGQGQETQYF. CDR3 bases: TGTGCCAGCAGTTCCCCGGGACAGGGCCAAGAGACCCAGTACTTC.

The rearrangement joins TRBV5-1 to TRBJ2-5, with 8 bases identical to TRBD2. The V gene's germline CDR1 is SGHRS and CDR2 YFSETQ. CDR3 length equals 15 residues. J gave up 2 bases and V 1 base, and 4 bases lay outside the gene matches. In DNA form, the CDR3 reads TGCGCCAGCAGCTTGCAGACGGGGGGGCAAGAGACCCAGTACTTC. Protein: CASSLQTGGQETQYF.

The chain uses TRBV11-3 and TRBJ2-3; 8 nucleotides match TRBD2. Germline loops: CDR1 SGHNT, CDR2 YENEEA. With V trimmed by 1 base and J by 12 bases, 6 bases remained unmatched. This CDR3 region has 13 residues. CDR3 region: CASSLGTSLFQYF. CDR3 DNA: TGTGCCAGCAGCTTAGGGACTAGCCTGTTTCAGTATTTT.

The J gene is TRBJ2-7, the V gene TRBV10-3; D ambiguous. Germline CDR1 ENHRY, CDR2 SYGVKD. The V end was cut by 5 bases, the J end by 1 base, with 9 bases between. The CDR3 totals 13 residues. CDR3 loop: CAISFERSYEQYF. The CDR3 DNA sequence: TGTGCCATCAGTTTTGAGAGATCCTACGAGCAGTACTTC.

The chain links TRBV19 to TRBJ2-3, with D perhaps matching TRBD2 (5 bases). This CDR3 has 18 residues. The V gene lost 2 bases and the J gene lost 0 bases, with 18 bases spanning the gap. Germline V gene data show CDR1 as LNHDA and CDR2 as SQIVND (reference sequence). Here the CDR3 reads CASSISHQTGSSTDTQYF. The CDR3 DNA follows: TGTGCCAGTAGTATAAGCCATCAGACGGGATCTAGCACAGATACGCAGTATTTT. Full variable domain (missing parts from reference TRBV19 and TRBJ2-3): DGGITQSPKYLFRKEGQNVTLSCEQNLNHDAMYWYRQDPGQGLRLIYYSQIVNDFQKGDIAEGYSVSREKKESFPLTVTSAQKNPTAFYLCASSISHQTGSSTDTQYFGPGTRLTVL.

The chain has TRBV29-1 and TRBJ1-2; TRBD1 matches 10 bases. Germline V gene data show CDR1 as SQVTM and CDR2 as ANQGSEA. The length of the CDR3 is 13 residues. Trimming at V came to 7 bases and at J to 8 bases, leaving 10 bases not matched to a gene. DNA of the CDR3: TGCAGCGCTGGGGGGGACAGGGGTAACGGCTACACCTTC. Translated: CSAGGDRGNGYTF.

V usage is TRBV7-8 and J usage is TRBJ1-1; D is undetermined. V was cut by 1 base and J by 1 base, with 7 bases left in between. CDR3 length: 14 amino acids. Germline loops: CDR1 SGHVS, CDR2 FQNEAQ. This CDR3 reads CASSLVARNTEAFF. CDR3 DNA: TGTGCCAGCAGCTTAGTAGCCAGGAACACTGAAGCTTTCTTT.

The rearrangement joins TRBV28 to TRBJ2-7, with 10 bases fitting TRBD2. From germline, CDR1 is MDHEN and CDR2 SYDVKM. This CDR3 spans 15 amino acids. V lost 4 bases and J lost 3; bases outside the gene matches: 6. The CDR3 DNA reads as TGTGCCAGCAGTTCCCTCGGACTAGCGGTCTACGAGCAGTACTTC. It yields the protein CASSSLGLAVYEQYF. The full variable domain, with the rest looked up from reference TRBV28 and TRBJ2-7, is DVKVTQSSRYLVKRTGEKVFLECVQDMDHENMFWYRQDPGLGLRLIYFSYDVKMKEKGDIPEGYSVSREKKERFSLILESASTNQTSMYLCASSSLGLAVYEQYFGPGTRLTVT.

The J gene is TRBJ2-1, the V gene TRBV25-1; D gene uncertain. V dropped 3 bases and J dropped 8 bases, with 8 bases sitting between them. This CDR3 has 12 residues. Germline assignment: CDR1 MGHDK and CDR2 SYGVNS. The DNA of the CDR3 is TGTGCCAGCAGTGACATCCCGGATGAGCAGTTCTTC. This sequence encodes CASSDIPDEQFF.

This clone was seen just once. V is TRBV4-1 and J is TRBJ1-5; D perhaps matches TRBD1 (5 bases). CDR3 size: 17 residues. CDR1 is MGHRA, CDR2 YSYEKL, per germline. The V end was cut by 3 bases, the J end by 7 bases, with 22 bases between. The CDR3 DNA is TGCGCCAGCAGCCACCCGGGGCGGGGGGAGTTGGGCCAGCCCCAGCATTTT. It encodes CASSHPGRGELGQPQHF.

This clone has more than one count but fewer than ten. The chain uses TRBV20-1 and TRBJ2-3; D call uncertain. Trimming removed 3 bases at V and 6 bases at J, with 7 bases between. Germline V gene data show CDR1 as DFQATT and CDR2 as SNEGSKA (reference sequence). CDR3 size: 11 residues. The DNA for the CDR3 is TGCAGTGCTAGGAGCCACGATACGCAGTATTTT. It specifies CSARSHDTQYF.

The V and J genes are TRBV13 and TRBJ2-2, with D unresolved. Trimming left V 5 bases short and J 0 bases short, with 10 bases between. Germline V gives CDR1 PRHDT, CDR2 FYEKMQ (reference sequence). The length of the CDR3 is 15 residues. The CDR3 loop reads CASSPGLSNTGELFF. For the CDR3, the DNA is TGTGCCAGCAGCCCTGGCCTTTCGAACACCGGGGAGCTGTTTTTT.

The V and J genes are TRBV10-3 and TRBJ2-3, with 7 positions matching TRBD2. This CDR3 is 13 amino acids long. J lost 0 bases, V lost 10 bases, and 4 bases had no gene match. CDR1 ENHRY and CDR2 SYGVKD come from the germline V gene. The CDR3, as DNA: TGTGCCACCCGGGAGGCTAGCACAGATACGCAGTATTTT. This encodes CATREASTDTQYF.

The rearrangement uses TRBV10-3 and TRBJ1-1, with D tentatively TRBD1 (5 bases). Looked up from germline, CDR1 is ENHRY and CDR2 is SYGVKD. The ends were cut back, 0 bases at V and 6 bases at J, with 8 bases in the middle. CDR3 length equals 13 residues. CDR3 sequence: CAISESGGSEAFF. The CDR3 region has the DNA TGTGCCATCAGTGAGTCGGGGGGATCTGAAGCTTTCTTT.

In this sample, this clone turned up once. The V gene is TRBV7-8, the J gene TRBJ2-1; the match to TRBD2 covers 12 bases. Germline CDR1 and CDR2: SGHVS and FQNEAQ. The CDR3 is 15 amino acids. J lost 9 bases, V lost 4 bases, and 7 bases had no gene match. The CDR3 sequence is CASSSRLAGDFEQFF. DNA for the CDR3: TGTGCCAGCAGCTCCAGACTAGCGGGAGACTTTGAGCAGTTCTTC.

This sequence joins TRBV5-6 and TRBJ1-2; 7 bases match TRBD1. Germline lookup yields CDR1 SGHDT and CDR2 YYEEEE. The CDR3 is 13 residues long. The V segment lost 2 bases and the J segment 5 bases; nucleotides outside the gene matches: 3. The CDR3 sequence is CASSFGTEYGYTF. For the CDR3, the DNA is TGTGCCAGCAGCTTCGGGACAGAATATGGCTACACCTTC.

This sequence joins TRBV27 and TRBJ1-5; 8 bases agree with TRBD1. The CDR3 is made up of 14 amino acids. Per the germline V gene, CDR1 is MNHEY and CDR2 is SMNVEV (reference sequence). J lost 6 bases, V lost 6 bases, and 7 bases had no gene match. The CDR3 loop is CASRLQGAGQPQHF. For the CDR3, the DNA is TGTGCCAGCAGACTTCAGGGGGCAGGTCAGCCCCAGCATTTT.

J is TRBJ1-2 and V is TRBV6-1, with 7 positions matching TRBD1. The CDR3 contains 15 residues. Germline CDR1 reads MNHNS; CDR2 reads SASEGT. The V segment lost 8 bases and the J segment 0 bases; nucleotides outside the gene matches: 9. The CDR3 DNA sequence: TGTGCCAGCGTAGCAAGGGACAGTACTAACTATGGCTACACCTTC. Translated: CASVARDSTNYGYTF.

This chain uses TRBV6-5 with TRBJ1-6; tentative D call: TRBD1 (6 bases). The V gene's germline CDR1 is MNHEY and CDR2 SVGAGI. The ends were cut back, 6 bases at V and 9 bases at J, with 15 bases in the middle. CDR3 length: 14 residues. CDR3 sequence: CASSDGVQGSPLHF. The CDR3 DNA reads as TGTGCCAGCAGCGACGGGGTACAGGGTTCACCCCTCCACTTT.

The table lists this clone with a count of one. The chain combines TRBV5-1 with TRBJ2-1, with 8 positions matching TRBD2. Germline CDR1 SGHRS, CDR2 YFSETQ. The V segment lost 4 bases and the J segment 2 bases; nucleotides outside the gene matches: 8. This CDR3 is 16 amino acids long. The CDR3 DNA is TGCGCCAGCAGCACATATAGCGGGGCCACCTACAATGAGCAGTTCTTC. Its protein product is CASSTYSGATYNEQFF.

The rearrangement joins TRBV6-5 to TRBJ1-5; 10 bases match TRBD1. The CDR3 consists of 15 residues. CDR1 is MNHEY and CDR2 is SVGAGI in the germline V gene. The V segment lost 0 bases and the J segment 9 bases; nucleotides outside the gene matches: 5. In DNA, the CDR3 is TGTGCCAGCAGTTACTCGATAGACAGGGGGCTGCCCCAGCATTTT. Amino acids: CASSYSIDRGLPQHF.